What follows are 15 T cell receptor beta chains derived from one specimen sequenced in a study of T cell responses to AZD1222 COVID-19 vaccine. Profiled with immunoSEQ multiplex PCR; TCRdb holds only in-frame clones, not every one. This table has some 140,000 clones, 84% appearing once. Sequenced here: peripheral blood, sampled on day 0 of AZD1222 vaccination. The origin of the receptors is an adult in good health.

The genes are TRBV7-9 and TRBJ2-3; no clear D. The length of the CDR3 is 15 residues. Germline CDR1 SEHNR, CDR2 FQNEAQ (reference sequence). Trimming shortened V by 1 base and J by 0 bases, and 8 bases separated the two germline ends. CDR3 in DNA: TGTGCCAGCAGCTTAGAGGGTCCTAGCACAGATACGCAGTATTTT. It codes for CASSLEGPSTDTQYF. Filled out from reference TRBV7-9 and TRBJ2-3, the complete variable domain reads DTGVSQNPRHKITKRGQNVTFRCDPISEHNRLYWYRQTLGQGPEFLTYFQNEAQLEKSRLLSDRFSAERPKGSFSTLEIQRTEQGDSAMYLCASSLEGPSTDTQYFGPGTRLTVL.

This clone has a handful of counts. V gene TRBV28 combines with J gene TRBJ2-2; 7 bases align to TRBD1. Germline V gives CDR1 MDHEN, CDR2 SYDVKM. V shed 6 bases, J shed 0 bases, and the junction held 10 bases outside the gene matches. The CDR3 extends over 17 amino acids. The CDR3 nucleotides read TGTGCCAGCAGCCGCCACCGGGGACAGACGAACACCGGGGAGCTGTTTTTT. Protein product: CASSRHRGQTNTGELFF.

The gene calls are TRBV6-6 and TRBJ1-2; 11 bases are a match to TRBD1. The germline gives CDR1 MNHNY, CDR2 SVGAGI (reference sequence). Trimming removed 5 bases from V and 0 bases from J; junction bases left unmatched: 5. This CDR3 region has 16 residues. The CDR3 nucleotides are TGTGCCAGCAGTACCCGGACAGGGGGCACTAACTATGGCTACACCTTC. Its protein product is CASSTRTGGTNYGYTF.

This chain joins TRBV5-6 and TRBJ1-1; D uncertain. V was trimmed by 0 bases and J by 6 bases, leaving 15 bases between them. The CDR3 is 15 amino acids. CDR1 and CDR2 (germline): SGHDT, YYEEEE. CDR3 region: CASSLVGLSSAEAFF. CDR3 nucleotide sequence: TGTGCCAGCAGCTTGGTCGGACTCAGTTCCGCTGAAGCTTTCTTT.

The count of this clone is one. The V gene is TRBV12-3 or TRBV12-4, the J gene TRBJ2-7; D might be TRBD1 (7 bases). The CDR3 is 12 residues long. The V and J ends lost 5 bases and 5 bases respectively, with 10 bases between them. The CDR3 spells CASSPRGDEQYF. DNA of the CDR3: TGTGCCAGCAGTCCCAGGGGGGACGAGCAGTACTTC.

This clone turned up a few times. The chain joins TRBV6-1 to TRBJ2-3, with a tentative D call TRBD1 (6 bases). V was trimmed by 2 bases and J by 6 bases, leaving 6 bases between them. Looked up from germline, CDR1 is MNHNS and CDR2 is SASEGT. The CDR3 length is 12 residues. The CDR3 DNA follows: TGTGCCAGCAGTGAACAGGGGGATACGCAGTATTTT. Translating gives CASSEQGDTQYF.

This clone appeared a few times. The V and J genes are TRBV18 and TRBJ1-5; 7 positions match TRBD1. With 6 bases clipped from V and 7 bases from J, the junction kept 9 bases outside the gene matches. The CDR3 length is 14 residues. The germline V gene encodes CDR1 KGHSH and CDR2 LQKENI. The CDR3 DNA sequence: TGTGCCAGCTCGACGAACAGGGGAGGACAGCCCCAGCATTTT. This gives the protein CASSTNRGGQPQHF.

This sequence joins TRBV19 and TRBJ1-5, with TRBD1 matching 8 bases. Trimming removed 5 bases from V and 4 bases from J; junction bases left unmatched: 10. Germline V gene data show CDR1 as LNHDA and CDR2 as SQIVND (reference sequence). The length of the CDR3 is 16 residues. This CDR3 is CASSVKQGGPNQPQHF. CDR3 in DNA: TGTGCCAGTAGTGTAAAACAGGGGGGACCTAATCAGCCCCAGCATTTT.

This clone occurred once. This chain connects TRBV6-1 to TRBJ2-1; 10 nucleotides align to TRBD1. The CDR3 has 15 residues. After removal of 4 bases from V and 6 bases from J, the junction contained 6 bases not matched to a gene. The germline V gene encodes CDR1 MNHNS and CDR2 SASEGT. CDR3 residues: CASSAPGQGSNEQFF. For the CDR3, the DNA is TGTGCCAGCAGTGCCCCGGGACAGGGGTCCAATGAGCAGTTCTTC.

V usage is TRBV28 and J usage is TRBJ1-1, with D tentatively TRBD1 (5 bases). Trimming cost V 6 bases and J 10 bases, with 15 bases left between them. Germline V CDR1 and CDR2: MDHEN, SYDVKM. The CDR3 covers 12 residues. In DNA, the CDR3 is TGTGCCAGCAGGCATAAGGGGAAGGGAGCTTTCTTT. Protein sequence: CASRHKGKGAFF. Using reference TRBV28 and TRBJ1-1 for the parts outside the CDR3, the full variable domain is DVKVTQSSRYLVKRTGEKVFLECVQDMDHENMFWYRQDPGLGLRLIYFSYDVKMKEKGDIPEGYSVSREKKERFSLILESASTNQTSMYLCASRHKGKGAFFGQGTRLTVV.

The gene calls are TRBV20-1 and TRBJ1-1; D is unresolved. CDR3 length: 8 amino acids. CDR1 is DFQATT, CDR2 SNEGSKA, per germline (reference sequence). The chain's CDR3 is CTPAVAFF. The CDR3 nucleotides read TGCACCCCAGCGGTAGCTTTCTTT.

V and J are TRBV10-3 and TRBJ2-7; the match to TRBD2 covers 10 bases. The V gene's germline CDR1 is ENHRY and CDR2 SYGVKD. Trimming took 4 bases from V and 1 from J; bases not matched to a gene: 7. This CDR3 comprises 16 residues. CDR3: CAISGGLAGVSYEQYF. CDR3 sequence (DNA): TGTGCCATCAGTGGTGGGCTAGCGGGGGTTTCCTACGAGCAGTACTTC.

V is TRBV7-2 and J is TRBJ1-6; 9 bases line up with TRBD1. With 3 bases clipped from V and 6 bases from J, the junction kept 6 bases outside the gene matches. Germline loops: CDR1 SGHTA, CDR2 FQGNSA. This CDR3 is 16 amino acids long. The CDR3 region is CASSFLRQGGNSPLHF. The CDR3 DNA reads as TGTGCCAGCAGCTTCCTTAGACAGGGGGGTAATTCACCCCTCCACTTT.

The rearrangement joins TRBV30 to TRBJ1-2, with D possibly matching TRBD1 (5 bases). Germline CDR1 is GTSNPN and CDR2 is SVGIG (reference sequence). Trimming stripped 0 bases from V and 4 bases from J, with 12 bases between. The length of the CDR3 is 14 residues. This CDR3 is CAWSVSWGTYGYTF. As DNA, the CDR3 is TGTGCCTGGAGTGTTAGTTGGGGGACCTATGGCTACACCTTC.

This chain links TRBV7-2 with TRBJ2-1, with TRBD2 matching over 9 bases. In germline, CDR1 is SGHTA, CDR2 FQGNSA. Trimming cost V 1 base and J 8 bases; bases outside gene matches: 9. The CDR3 is 16 amino acids. CDR3 sequence reads: CASSLDGGGASHEQFF. Here the CDR3 DNA reads TGTGCCAGCAGCTTAGATGGCGGGGGGGCCTCCCATGAGCAGTTCTTC. Based on the CDR3 plus reference TRBV7-2 and TRBJ2-1, the full variable domain is GAGVSQSPSNKVTEKGKDVELRCDPISGHTALYWYRQSLGQGLEFLIYFQGNSAPDKSGLPSDRFSAERTGGSVSTLTIQRTQQEDSAVYLCASSLDGGGASHEQFFGPGTRLTVL.